The source of this T cell receptor (beta chain) is a study of cytomegalovirus exposure and HLA in healthy donors. Study-wide results and caveats: In a later analysis, TCR beta V- and J-gene trimming showed a link to a missense DCLRE1C variant. In a later analysis, HLA-C alleles had the fewest associated TCRs, DRB1 alleles the most. Specificity of a few CMV-associated chains for CMV antigens was verified in vitro.

This CDR3 has 18 amino acids. The germline V gene encodes CDR1 GTSNPN and CDR2 SVGIG (reference sequence). Trimming took off 5 bases at V and 0 bases at J, with 23 bases between the two ends. The PCR used 60 Vbeta and 13 Jbeta primers. Measured with immunoSEQ multiplex PCR; TCRdb has only the in-frame clones, and not every one. The table has around 120,000 clones, 60% to 85% seen once. Healthy bone marrow donors formed the donor group. Worth noting for this clone: Its antigen is not known.

The chain uses TRBV30 and TRBJ1-3, with D possibly matching TRBD1 (6 bases). Sequencing was done on a sample of PBMCs. This sequence was found in a female donor in good health and CMV-seropositive. The CDR3 region is CAWGASGGRQSSGNTIYF. The CDR3 DNA follows: TGTGCCTGGGGGGCAAGCGGGGGCAGGCAAAGCTCTGGAAACACCATATATTTT. Combining the CDR3 with reference TRBV30 and TRBJ1-3 gives the whole variable domain SQTIHQWPATLVQPVGSPLSLECTVEGTSNPNLYWYRQAAGRGLQLLFYSVGIGQISSEVPQNLSASRPQDRQFILSSKKLLLSDSGFYLCAWGASGGRQSSGNTIYFGEGSWLTVV.